The source of this TCR beta chain is a study of a mutant IDH1 vaccine in newly diagnosed glioma. Across the whole study: Former treatment meant radiotherapy, temozolomide, or both; the majority had gotten both. Week 35 was assigned to visit V12, and week 47 was assigned to visit V13. Overall study results and limits: Changes in top peripheral clonotypes did not appear linked to pseudoprogression. The study observed vaccine-induced immune responses in 93.3% of patients.

V was pared by 1 base and J by 6 bases, with 7 bases of the junction left unmatched. The CDR3 extends over 16 amino acids. Germline V gives CDR1 SGHDN, CDR2 FVKESK. With regard to this clone: Antigen: not known. Other DNA variants within this sample encode the same CDR3.

Time point denoted: week 47, end of study. What each vaccine dose contained was 300 ug of mutant IDH1 20-mer peptide, accompanied by topical imiquimod. Produced via immunoSEQ multiplex PCR; TCRdb's table is partial and in-frame only. The data show under 40,000 clones, approximately 89% seen once. The sample consisted of PBMCs, taken from a glioma patient whose treatment included an IDH1 peptide vaccine. This TCR was recovered from a man aged 40-50 years with glioma. V usage is TRBV14 and J usage is TRBJ1-4; 8 nucleotides align to TRBD1. The CDR3 DNA is TGTGCCAGCAGCCAAGGGGCAGGGGGCTATCATGAAAAACTGTTTTTT. It specifies CASSQGAGGYHEKLFF.